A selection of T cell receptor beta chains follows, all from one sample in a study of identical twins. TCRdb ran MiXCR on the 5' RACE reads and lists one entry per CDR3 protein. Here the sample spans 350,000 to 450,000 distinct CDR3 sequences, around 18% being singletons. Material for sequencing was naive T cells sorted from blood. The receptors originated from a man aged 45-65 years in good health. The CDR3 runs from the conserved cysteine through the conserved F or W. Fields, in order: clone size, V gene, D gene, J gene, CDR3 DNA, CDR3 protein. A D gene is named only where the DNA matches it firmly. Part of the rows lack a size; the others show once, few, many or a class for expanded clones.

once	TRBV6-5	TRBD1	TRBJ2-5	TGTGCCAGCAGTTACTCGAACAGGGGCGGGACCCAGTACTTC	CASSYSNRGGTQYF
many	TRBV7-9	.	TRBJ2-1	TGTGCCAGCAGCTTAGCCGCTGACCTAGTTTCTTCGCAGTTCTTC	CASSLAADLVSSQFF
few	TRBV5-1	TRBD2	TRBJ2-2	TGCGCCAGCAGCTTGAGTTTACTAGCGGGATTGAACACCGGGGAGCTGTTTTTT	CASSLSLLAGLNTGELFF
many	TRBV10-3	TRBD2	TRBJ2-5	TGTGCCATCAGTAGCGGGACTAGCGGGGGACAAGAGACCCAGTACTTC	CAISSGTSGGQETQYF
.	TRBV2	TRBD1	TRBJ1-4	TGTGCCAGCAGTGATACGAGGGGGCGAAAGTTTAATGAAAAACTGTTTTTT	CASSDTRGRKFNEKLFF
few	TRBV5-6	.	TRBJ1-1	TGTGCCAGCAGGGAAGCTGGGAGCGTCACTGAAGCTTTCTTT	CASREAGSVTEAFF
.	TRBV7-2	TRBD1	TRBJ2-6	TGTGCCAGCAGCTTAGCATCAGGGGGATCCGGGGCCAACGTCCTGACTTTC	CASSLASGGSGANVLTF
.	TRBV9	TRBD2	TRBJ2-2	TGTGCCAGCAGCCCCCCGACTAGCGGGACCCTAGGAGAGGAGCTGTTTTTT	CASSPPTSGTLGEELFF
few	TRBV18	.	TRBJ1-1	TGTGCCAGCTCACCACCCTCTGTAAGAATGGCTGAAGCTTTCTTT	CASSPPSVRMAEAFF
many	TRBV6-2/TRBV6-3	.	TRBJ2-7	TGTGCCAGCAGTTCTCGCCCACGATTTCAGTCTGAGACGAAGAGCTCCTACGAGCAGTACTTC	CASSSRPRFQSETKSSYEQYF
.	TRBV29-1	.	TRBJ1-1	TGCAGCGTTGTCCGACAGAACACTGAAGCTTTCTTT	CSVVRQNTEAFF
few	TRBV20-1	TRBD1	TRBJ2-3	TGCAGTGCGGAGAGACAGGGAACAGATACGCAGTATTTT	CSAERQGTDTQYF
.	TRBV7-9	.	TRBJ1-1	TGTGCCAGCAGCTTAGAACAGGAAAACACTGAAGCTTTCTTT	CASSLEQENTEAFF
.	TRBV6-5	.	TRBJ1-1	TGTGCCAGCAGTGCCCCGCCTGGCAAAGCTTTCTTT	CASSAPPGKAFF
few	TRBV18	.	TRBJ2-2	TGTGCCAGCTCACTAGAGGACAGGAACACCGGGGAGCTGTTTTTT	CASSLEDRNTGELFF
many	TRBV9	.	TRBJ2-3	TGTGCCAGCAGCCGCACAGATACGCAGTATTTT	CASSRTDTQYF
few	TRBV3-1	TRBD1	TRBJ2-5	TGTGCCAGCAGCCAATGGAACAGGGGAGAGACCCAGTACTTC	CASSQWNRGETQYF
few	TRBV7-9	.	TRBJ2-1	TGTGCCAGCAGCTTATTCGGGGAGCGATACAGTAATGAGCAGTTCTTC	CASSLFGERYSNEQFF
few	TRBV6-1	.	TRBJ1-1	TGTGCCAGCGATGCGGAAAAAACGACTGAAGCTTTCTTT	CASDAEKTTEAFF
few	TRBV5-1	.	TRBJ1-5	TGCGCCAGCAGCTTGGGAGGGGCCAACAATCAGCCCCAGCATTTT	CASSLGGANNQPQHF
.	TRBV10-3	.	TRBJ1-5	TGTGCCATCAGTCGTGGGGACCGCAATCAGCACCAGCATTTT	CAISRGDRNQHQHF
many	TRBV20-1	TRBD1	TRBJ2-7	TGCAGTGCTAGTGGGACAGGGGGATACGAGCAGTACTTC	CSASGTGGYEQYF
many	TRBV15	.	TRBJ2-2	TGTGCCACCAGCAGAGACGATTATAGGGTTGCCGGGGAGCTGTTTTTT	CATSRDDYRVAGELFF
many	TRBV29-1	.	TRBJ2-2	TGCAGCGTTTTGTTGGGGGGGAACACCGGGGAGCTGTTTTTT	CSVLLGGNTGELFF
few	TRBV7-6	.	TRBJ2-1	TGTGCCAGCAGCTGGGCTATCCGGACCGCTGAGCAGTTCTTC	CASSWAIRTAEQFF
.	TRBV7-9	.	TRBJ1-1	TGTGCCAGCAGCTTAGGTCACAACACTGAAGCTTTCTTT	CASSLGHNTEAFF
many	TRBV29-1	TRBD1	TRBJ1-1	TGCAGCGCCTCCGGGGACAGGGACACTGAAGCTTTCTTT	CSASGDRDTEAFF
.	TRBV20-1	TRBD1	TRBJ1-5	TGCAGTGCTAGCGGACAGGCCTTTTATAGCAATCAGCCCCAGCATTTT	CSASGQAFYSNQPQHF
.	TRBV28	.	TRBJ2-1	TGTGCCAGCGGATCCGGTTTGCGGCGCTACAATGAGCAGTTCTTC	CASGSGLRRYNEQFF
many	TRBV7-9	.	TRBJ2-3	TGTGCCAGCAGCTTAGTGAGGACGGCCAGCACAGATACGCAGTATTTT	CASSLVRTASTDTQYF
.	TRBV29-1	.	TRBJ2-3	TGCAGCGGGGTTCGGGGGCCCACAGATACGCAGTATTTT	CSGVRGPTDTQYF
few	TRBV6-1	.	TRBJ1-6	TGTGCCAGCAGTGTAGAGGACACTTGGAATTCACCCCTCCACTTT	CASSVEDTWNSPLHF
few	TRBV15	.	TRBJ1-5	TGTGCCACCAGCAGCTTGGGACGGATTAATCAGCCCCAGCATTTT	CATSSLGRINQPQHF
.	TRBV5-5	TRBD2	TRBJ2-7	TGTGCCAGCAGCCCCGGGACTAACTACGAGCAGTACTTC	CASSPGTNYEQYF
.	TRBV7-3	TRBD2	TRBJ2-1	TGTGCCAGCAGGTCTAGCGGTCTAGCGGGCCCTGAGCAGTTCTTC	CASRSSGLAGPEQFF
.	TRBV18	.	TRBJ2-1	TGTGCCAGCTCACCAGTACCGGGGAACAATGAGCAGTTCTTC	CASSPVPGNNEQFF
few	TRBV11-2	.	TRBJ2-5	TGTGCCAGCAGCTCCTATTCCGGGCGACAAGAGACCCAGTACTTC	CASSSYSGRQETQYF
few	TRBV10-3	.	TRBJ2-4	TGTGCCATCAGTGAGTCGAGTAGCACTTCGAGAAACATTCAGTACTTC	CAISESSSTSRNIQYF
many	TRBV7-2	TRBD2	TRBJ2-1	TGTGCCAGCAGCTTAATGGGGCTAGCGGGAAACAATGAGCAGTTCTTC	CASSLMGLAGNNEQFF
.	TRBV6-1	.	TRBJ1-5	TGTGCCAGCAGCTCCCCACAGAGGTCCAATCAGCCCCAGCATTTT	CASSSPQRSNQPQHF
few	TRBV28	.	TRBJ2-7	TGTGCCAGCAGTCCATGGACAGTCTCCTACGAGCAGTACTTC	CASSPWTVSYEQYF
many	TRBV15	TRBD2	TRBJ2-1	TGTGCCACCAGCAGCGGGAGGGCCAACAATGAGCAGTTCTTC	CATSSGRANNEQFF
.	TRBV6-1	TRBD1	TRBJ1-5	TGTGCCAGCAGAGAACAGGGGAGCCTTAGCAATCAGCCCCAGCATTTT	CASREQGSLSNQPQHF
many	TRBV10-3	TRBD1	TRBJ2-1	TGTGCCATCACTCCGGGACAGGGTGTCTATGAGCAGTTCTTC	CAITPGQGVYEQFF